These 17 T cell receptor beta chains were sequenced from one sample in a study of cytomegalovirus exposure and HLA in healthy donors. Primers included in the PCR were 60 Vbeta and 13 Jbeta primers. Only in-frame clones appear in the TCRdb table, and some are missing; sequencing was by immunoSEQ multiplex PCR. The data contain some 220,000 clones, about three quarters of them singletons. Sequenced: PBMCs. The receptor source for this set is a woman aged 60 to 75 in good health and CMV-seropositive.

The chain carries TRBV11-2 and TRBJ2-3, with 9 bases that match TRBD2. The germline CDR1 and CDR2 sequences are SGHAT and FQNNGV. This CDR3 comprises 15 residues. V was clipped by 5 bases and J by 5 bases; unmatched bases: 8. As DNA, the CDR3 is TGTGCCAGCAGCCGGGGTGCGGGGGGGCTAGATACGCAGTATTTT. This codes for CASSRGAGGLDTQYF.

CDR3 sequence reads: CASGGGASETQYF. The CDR3 DNA follows: TGTGCCAGCGGCGGGGGGGCCAGCGAGACCCAGTACTTC. The J gene is TRBJ2-5, the V gene TRBV7-3, with 9 bases lining up with TRBD2. Trimming took 8 bases from V and 5 from J; bases not matched to a gene: 6. Germline-derived CDR1 and CDR2 are SGHTA and FQGTGA. The CDR3 is 13 amino acids.

This chain uses TRBV6-5 with TRBJ1-5, with 7 nucleotides matching TRBD1. V lost 4 bases to trimming and J lost 3 bases; unmatched junction nucleotides: 6. CDR3 length equals 15 residues. Per germline, CDR1 MNHEY and CDR2 SVGAGI. CDR3 coding DNA: TGTGCCAGCAGTTTCTACAGGGGTCCCAATCAGCCCCAGCATTTT. This encodes CASSFYRGPNQPQHF.

The chain joins TRBV21-1 to TRBJ1-3; the listed D gene, TRBD1, was not tested against the DNA. TRBV21-1 is a pseudogene locus. This CDR3 contains 16 residues. CDR3 protein: CASNQPRGHSGNTIYF. The CDR3 DNA sequence: TGTGCCAGCAATCAACCCAGGGGGCACTCTGGAAACACCATATATTTT.

This sequence joins TRBV21-1 and TRBJ2-7; the table names TRBD1, a call not compared with the DNA. TRBV21-1 represents a pseudogene. The CDR3 spans 12 residues. The CDR3 bases are TGTGCCAGCAGCCCTCATACAAACGAGCAGTACTTC. It codes for CASSPHTNEQYF.

In the case of this clone: The sample contains more than one DNA sequence encoding this CDR3. The chain is built from TRBV18 and TRBJ1-1; the match to TRBD1 covers 7 bases. The CDR3 contains 14 residues. Trimming removed 4 bases from V and 1 base from J; junction bases left unmatched: 3. Germline-derived CDR1 and CDR2 are KGHSH and LQKENI. As DNA, the CDR3 is TGTGCCAGCTCACTCGGGACAGCGAACACTGAAGCTTTCTTT. It is translated as CASSLGTANTEAFF.

V gene TRBV2 combines with J gene TRBJ1-2; D call uncertain. This CDR3 contains 12 residues. Germline V CDR1 and CDR2: SNHLY, FYNNEI. V lost 2 bases and J lost 2, with 3 bases in between. This CDR3 reads CASSEQNYGYTF. CDR3 nucleotide sequence: TGTGCCAGCAGTGAACAGAACTATGGCTACACCTTC.

Worth noting for this clone: Within the sample, other DNA sequences also encode this same CDR3. This chain connects TRBV4-2 to TRBJ2-3; 14 bases are shared with TRBD2. Germline V lookup: CDR1 LGHNA, CDR2 YNFKEQ. CDR3 length: 18 residues. V lost 4 bases and J lost 0; bases outside the gene matches: 6. The DNA of the CDR3 is TGTGCCAGCAGCCCAGTCGGACTAGCGGGGGGTAGCACAGATACGCAGTATTTT. It yields the protein CASSPVGLAGGSTDTQYF.

This chain uses TRBV28 with TRBJ1-5; TRBD1 is a possible D gene (5 bases). This CDR3 region has 14 residues. V was trimmed by 9 bases and J by 2 bases, leaving 14 bases between them. The V gene's germline CDR1 is MDHEN and CDR2 SYDVKM. The CDR3 here is CASHSGGGNQPQHF. The CDR3 nucleotides read TGTGCCAGTCATTCTGGGGGGGGCAATCAGCCCCAGCATTTT. The whole variable domain, remainder taken from reference TRBV28 and TRBJ1-5, is DVKVTQSSRYLVKRTGEKVFLECVQDMDHENMFWYRQDPGLGLRLIYFSYDVKMKEKGDIPEGYSVSREKKERFSLILESASTNQTSMYLCASHSGGGNQPQHFGDGTRLSIL.

In this sample, this clone turned up a few times. The chain links TRBV2 to TRBJ1-6, with D uncertain. Germline CDR1 is SNHLY and CDR2 is FYNNEI. The length of the CDR3 is 17 residues. V lost 0 bases to trimming and J lost 10 bases, with 19 bases between them. Here the CDR3 DNA reads TGTGCCAGCAGTGAAGCTGACGGGGTAGGGTTCGGATCACCCCTCCACTTT. As protein: CASSEADGVGFGSPLHF.

The chain couples TRBV29-1 to TRBJ2-7, with TRBD2 identical over 9 bases. V lost 6 bases, J lost 2 bases, and 8 bases stayed unmatched. There are 14 residues in the CDR3. CDR1 is SQVTM, CDR2 ANQGSEA, per germline. The CDR3 region is CSVLSGGLPYEQYF. In nucleotides, the CDR3 is TGCAGCGTACTCAGCGGGGGGTTACCCTACGAGCAGTACTTC.

The J gene is TRBJ2-7, the V gene TRBV19; D unclear. CDR1 LNHDA and CDR2 SQIVND come from the germline V gene (reference sequence). V was shortened by 3 bases and J by 0 bases, with 9 bases between the two germline ends. The CDR3 is 14 residues long. Here the CDR3 reads CASSIAPTSYEQYF. The CDR3 nucleotides are TGTGCCAGTAGTATTGCGCCCACCTCCTACGAGCAGTACTTC. The variable domain in full, completed from reference TRBV19 and TRBJ2-7, reads DGGITQSPKYLFRKEGQNVTLSCEQNLNHDAMYWYRQDPGQGLRLIYYSQIVNDFQKGDIAEGYSVSREKKESFPLTVTSAQKNPTAFYLCASSIAPTSYEQYFGPGTRLTVT.

In this sample, this clone turned up once. The V and J genes are TRBV28 and TRBJ2-5, with TRBD2 matching over 8 bases. Germline loops: CDR1 MDHEN, CDR2 SYDVKM. This CDR3 contains 14 residues. V lost 7 bases, J lost 6 bases, and 10 bases stayed unmatched. CDR3 amino acids: CASTLGGAVKTQYF. CDR3 DNA: TGTGCCAGCACTCTCGGGGGGGCAGTTAAGACCCAGTACTTC.

This clone was seen just once. The V call is TRBV18, the J call TRBJ2-7; 9 bases line up with TRBD1. CDR3 length: 15 amino acids. Germline lookup yields CDR1 KGHSH and CDR2 LQKENI. J lost 3 bases, V lost 0 bases, and 3 bases had no gene match. The CDR3 DNA sequence: TGTGCCAGCTCACCACCGGGGACAGGGAGCTACGAGCAGTACTTC. As protein: CASSPPGTGSYEQYF.

With regard to this clone: The same CDR3 arises from other DNA sequences in this sample as well. The rearrangement uses TRBV30 and TRBJ1-5, with a possible D match to TRBD1 (5 bases). V was pared by 0 bases and J by 4 bases, with 7 bases between. The CDR3 is 13 amino acids. The germline gives CDR1 GTSNPN, CDR2 SVGIG (reference sequence). CDR3 sequence (DNA): TGTGCCTGGAGTGTAGGGGTAAATCAGCCCCAGCATTTT. This codes for CAWSVGVNQPQHF.

The J gene is TRBJ1-1, the V gene TRBV6-5; no clear D gene. Germline CDR1 is MNHEY and CDR2 is SVGAGI. The CDR3 covers 13 residues. Trimming stripped 8 bases from V and 1 base from J, with 11 bases between. In DNA, the CDR3 is TGTGCCAGCCGTCGCTGGGCGAACACTGAAGCTTTCTTT. Translating it yields CASRRWANTEAFF.

The V call is TRBV7-2, the J call TRBJ2-2; 7 nucleotides agree with TRBD2. Germline V gene lookup returns CDR1 SGHTA and CDR2 FQGNSA. There are 16 residues in the CDR3. Unmatched junction bases numbered 11, after V lost 6 bases and J lost 4 bases. As DNA, the CDR3 is TGTGCCAGCAGTACCAGGACTAGTGGGGGCACCGGGGAGCTGTTTTTT. Translation: CASSTRTSGGTGELFF. Filled out from reference TRBV7-2 and TRBJ2-2, the complete variable domain reads GAGVSQSPSNKVTEKGKDVELRCDPISGHTALYWYRQSLGQGLEFLIYFQGNSAPDKSGLPSDRFSAERTGGSVSTLTIQRTQQEDSAVYLCASSTRTSGGTGELFFGEGSRLTVL.